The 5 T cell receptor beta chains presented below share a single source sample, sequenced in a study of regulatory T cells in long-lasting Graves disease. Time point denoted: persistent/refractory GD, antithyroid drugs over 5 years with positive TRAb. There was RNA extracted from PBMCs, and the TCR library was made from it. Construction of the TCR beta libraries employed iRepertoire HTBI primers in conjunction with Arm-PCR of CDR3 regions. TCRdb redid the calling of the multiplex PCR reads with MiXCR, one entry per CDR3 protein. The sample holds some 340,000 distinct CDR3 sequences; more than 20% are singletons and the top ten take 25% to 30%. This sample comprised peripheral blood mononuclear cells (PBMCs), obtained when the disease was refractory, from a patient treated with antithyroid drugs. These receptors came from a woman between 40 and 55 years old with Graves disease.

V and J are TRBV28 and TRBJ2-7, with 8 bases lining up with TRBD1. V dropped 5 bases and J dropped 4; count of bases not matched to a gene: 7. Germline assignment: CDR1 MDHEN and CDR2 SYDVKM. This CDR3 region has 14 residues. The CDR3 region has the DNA TGTGCCAGCAGTGGGCCCGGGACAGGATACGAGCAGTACTTC. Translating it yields CASSGPGTGYEQYF.

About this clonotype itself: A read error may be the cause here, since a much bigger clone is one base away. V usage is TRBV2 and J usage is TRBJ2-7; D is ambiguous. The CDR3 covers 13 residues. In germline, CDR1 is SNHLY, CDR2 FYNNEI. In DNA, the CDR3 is TGTGCCAGCTTCCGACACTCGGCCTACGGGCAGTACTTC. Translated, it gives CASFRHSAYGQYF.

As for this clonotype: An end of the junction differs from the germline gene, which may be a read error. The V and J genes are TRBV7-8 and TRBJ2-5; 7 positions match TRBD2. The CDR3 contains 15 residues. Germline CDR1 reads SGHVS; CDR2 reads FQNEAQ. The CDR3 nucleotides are TGTGCCAGCAACTTAGGGCCGGGACTACAAGAGACCCAGTACTTC. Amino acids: CASNLGPGLQETQYF.

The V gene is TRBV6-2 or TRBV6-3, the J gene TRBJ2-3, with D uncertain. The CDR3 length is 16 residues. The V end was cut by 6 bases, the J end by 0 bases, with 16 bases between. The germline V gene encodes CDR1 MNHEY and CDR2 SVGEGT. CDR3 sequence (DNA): TGTGCCAGCAGCTATAACGGTGGTGGAAGCACAGATACGCAGTATTTT. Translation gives CASSYNGGGSTDTQYF.

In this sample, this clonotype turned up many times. The CDR3 coding sequence is TGTGCCAGCAGTTTCCCTAACAGTATTAGAGGGGAGCAGTACTTC. Amino acid sequence: CASSFPNSIRGEQYF. The chain links TRBV28 to TRBJ2-7, with D tentatively TRBD2 (5 bases). The germline V gene encodes CDR1 MDHEN and CDR2 SYDVKM. V dropped 3 bases and J dropped 7 bases, with 19 bases sitting between them. CDR3 length equals 15 residues.